The count of the clone carrying this TCR beta chain is one. The CDR3 runs to 15 residues. V was clipped by 4 bases and J by 7 bases, with 18 bases between them. Germline V gene data show CDR1 as SGHRS and CDR2 as YFSETQ. The sample belongs to a study of blood T cell repertoires in COVID-19. Overall study context: From the United States, Italy and Spain came samples of acute and convalescent COVID-19.

Source study methods: Estimates of nucleated cell counts were drawn from the amplification of reference gene primers. Profiled with immunoSEQ multiplex PCR; TCRdb holds only in-frame clones, not every one. The DNA was the basis for D and trimming; V, J and clone size are from that table. The repertoire holds some 190,000 clones, with 80% as singletons. The age range of participants was about 18 to 100 years, with residence in about 25 US areas. Sequenced input: PBMCs or T cells enriched from blood (not recorded which). The source is a man between 25 and 39 years old with acute COVID-19. The rearrangement uses TRBV5-1 and TRBJ1-5; D is ambiguous. The CDR3 DNA reads TGCGCCAGCAGCCCCGAACCTTTTACGGGACAGCCCCAGCATTTT. This codes for CASSPEPFTGQPQHF. Full variable domain (remainder filled in from reference TRBV5-1 and TRBJ1-5): KAGVTQTPRYLIKTRGQQVTLSCSPISGHRSVSWYQQTPGQGLQFLFEYFSETQRNKGNFPGRFSGRQFSNSRSEMNVSTLELGDSALYLCASSPEPFTGQPQHFGDGTRLSIL.